What follows is one T cell receptor beta chain and its context. Data came from immunoSEQ multiplex PCR; TCRdb stores just in-frame clones and leaves some out. The sample contains fewer than 55,000 clones, 84% of which appear only once. Per the germline V gene, CDR1 is LGHNA and CDR2 is YNFKEQ. The CDR3 loop spans 15 amino acids. J gave up 6 bases and V 0 bases, and 3 bases lay outside the gene matches. These data are taken from a study of OX40 agonist ivuxolimab in advanced cancers. Material: CD4+ or CD8+ T cells sorted from blood, obtained in a trial of the OX40 agonist ivuxolimab. The chain is built from TRBV4-2 and TRBJ1-4; 8 bases map to TRBD1. The TCR originated in an adult with an advanced solid tumor such as melanoma, head and neck, liver or kidney cancer. CDR3 bases: TGTGCCAGCAGCCAAGATGGGGACAGGTATGAAAAACTGTTTTTT. Protein: CASSQDGDRYEKLFF.